The text below deals with one TCR beta chain. Antigen unknown. The CDR3 length is 17 residues. V lost 3 bases, J lost 3 bases, and 18 bases lay in between. Looked up from germline, CDR1 is LNHDA and CDR2 is SQIVND (reference sequence). Via MiXCR, TCRdb re-called the RACE reads, giving one row per CDR3 protein. The sample yields 210,000 or so distinct CDR3 sequences, 24% seen once. The data were taken from a study of human T cells and chemical hapten exposure. Study results and limitations: Expanded TCRs clustered into significantly more large CDR3 similarity groups than controls, the analysis revealed.

The time point was: patch test 3, about 24 weeks after DPC sensitization. Treatment defined: therapeutic diphenylcyclopropenone sensitization with weekly scalp DPC. Source: whole blood, taken in connection with sensitization to the hapten diphenylcyclopropenone (DPC). The sequence was obtained from a woman aged 35 to 49 with alopecia areata. Some clones in this sample may be carry-over from other donors' samples. The chain combines TRBV19 with TRBJ1-5; a weak D match, TRBD1 (5 bases). The CDR3 spells CASSIAGGGGLNQPQHF. The DNA for the CDR3 is TGTGCCAGTAGTATTGCTGGGGGTGGAGGCCTCAATCAGCCCCAGCATTTT.